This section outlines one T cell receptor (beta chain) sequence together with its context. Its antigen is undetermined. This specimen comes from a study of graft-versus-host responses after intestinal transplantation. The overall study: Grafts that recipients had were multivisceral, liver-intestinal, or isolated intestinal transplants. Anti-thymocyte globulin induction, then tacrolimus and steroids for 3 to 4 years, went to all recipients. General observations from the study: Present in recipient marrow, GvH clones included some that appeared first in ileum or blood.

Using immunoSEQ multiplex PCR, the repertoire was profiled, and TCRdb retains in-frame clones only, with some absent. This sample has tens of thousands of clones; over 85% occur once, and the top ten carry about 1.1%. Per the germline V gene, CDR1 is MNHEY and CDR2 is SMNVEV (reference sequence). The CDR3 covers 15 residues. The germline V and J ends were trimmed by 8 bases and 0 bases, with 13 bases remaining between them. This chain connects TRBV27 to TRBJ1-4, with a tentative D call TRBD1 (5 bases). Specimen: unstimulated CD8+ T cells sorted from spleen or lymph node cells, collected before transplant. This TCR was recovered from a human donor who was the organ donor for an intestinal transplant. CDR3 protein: CASAGDRSTNEKLFF. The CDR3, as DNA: TGTGCCAGCGCAGGAGACAGATCAACTAATGAAAAACTGTTTTTT.